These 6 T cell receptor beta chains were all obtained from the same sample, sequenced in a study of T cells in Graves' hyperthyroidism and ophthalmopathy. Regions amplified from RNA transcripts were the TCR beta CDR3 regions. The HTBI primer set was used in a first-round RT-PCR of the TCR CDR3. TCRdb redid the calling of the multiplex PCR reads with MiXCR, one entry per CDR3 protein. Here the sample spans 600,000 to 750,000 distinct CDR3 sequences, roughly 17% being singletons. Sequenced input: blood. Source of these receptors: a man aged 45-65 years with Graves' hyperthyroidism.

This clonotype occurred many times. CDR3 loop: CASSLWLEERSYNEQFF. In nucleotides, the CDR3 is TGTGCCAGCAGTTTATGGTTGGAGGAGCGGTCCTACAATGAGCAGTTCTTC. The chain couples TRBV28 to TRBJ2-1; possible D gene TRBD2, 5 bases. The CDR3 spans 17 residues. V gave up 0 bases and J gave up 1 base, with 13 bases separating them. Looked up from germline, CDR1 is MDHEN and CDR2 is SYDVKM.

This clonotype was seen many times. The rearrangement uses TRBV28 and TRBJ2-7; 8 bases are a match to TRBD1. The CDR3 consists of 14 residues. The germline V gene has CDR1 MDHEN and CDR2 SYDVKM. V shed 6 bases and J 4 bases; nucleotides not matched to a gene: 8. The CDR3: CASSALGQGYEQYF. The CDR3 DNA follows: TGTGCCAGCAGCGCATTAGGACAGGGTTACGAGCAGTACTTC.

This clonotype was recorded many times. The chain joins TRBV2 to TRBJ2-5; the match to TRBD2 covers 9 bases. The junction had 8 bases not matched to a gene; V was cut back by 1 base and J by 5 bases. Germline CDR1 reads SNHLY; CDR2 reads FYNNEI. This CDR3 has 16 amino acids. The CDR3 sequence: CASSEDSGSITETQYF. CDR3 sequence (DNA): TGTGCCAGCAGTGAAGATAGCGGGAGTATTACGGAGACCCAGTACTTC. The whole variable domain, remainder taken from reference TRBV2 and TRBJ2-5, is EPEVTQTPSHQVTQMGQEVILRCVPISNHLYFYWYRQILGQKVEFLVSFYNNEISEKSEIFDDQFSVERPDGSNFTLKIRSTKLEDSAMYFCASSEDSGSITETQYFGPGTRLLVL.

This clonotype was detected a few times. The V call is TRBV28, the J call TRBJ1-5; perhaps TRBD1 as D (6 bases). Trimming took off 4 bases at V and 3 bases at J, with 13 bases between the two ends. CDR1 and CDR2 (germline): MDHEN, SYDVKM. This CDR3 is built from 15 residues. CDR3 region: CASSYVRDINQPQHF. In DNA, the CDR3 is TGTGCCAGCAGTTACGTCCGGGACATCAATCAGCCCCAGCATTTT.

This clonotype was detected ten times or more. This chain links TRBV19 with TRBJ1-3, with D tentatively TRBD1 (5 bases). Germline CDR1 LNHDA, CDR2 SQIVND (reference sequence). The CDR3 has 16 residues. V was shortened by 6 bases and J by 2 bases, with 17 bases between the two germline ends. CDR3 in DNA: TGTGCCAGTAGGAGACAGAGGACGGAGCCTGGAAACACCATATATTTT. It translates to CASRRQRTEPGNTIYF.

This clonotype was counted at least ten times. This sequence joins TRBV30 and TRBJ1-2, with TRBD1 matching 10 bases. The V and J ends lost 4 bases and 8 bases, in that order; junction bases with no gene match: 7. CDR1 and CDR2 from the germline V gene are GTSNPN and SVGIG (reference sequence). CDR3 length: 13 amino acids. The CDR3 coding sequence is TGTGCCTGGAATCTTGGACAGGGGGAAGGCTACACCTTC. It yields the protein CAWNLGQGEGYTF.